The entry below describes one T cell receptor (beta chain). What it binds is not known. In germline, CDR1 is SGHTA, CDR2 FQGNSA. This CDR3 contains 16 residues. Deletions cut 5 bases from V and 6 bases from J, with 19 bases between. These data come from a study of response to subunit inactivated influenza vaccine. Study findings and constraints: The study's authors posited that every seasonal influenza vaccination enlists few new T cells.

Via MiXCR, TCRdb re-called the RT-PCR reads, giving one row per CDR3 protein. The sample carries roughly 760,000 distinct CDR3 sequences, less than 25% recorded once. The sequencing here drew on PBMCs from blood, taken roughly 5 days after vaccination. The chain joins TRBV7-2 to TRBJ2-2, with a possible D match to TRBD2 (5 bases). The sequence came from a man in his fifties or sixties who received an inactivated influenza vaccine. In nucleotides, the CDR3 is TGTGCCAGCAGCCGCGAACTAGTATTAGGTTCCGGGGAGCTGTTTTTT. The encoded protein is CASSRELVLGSGELFF. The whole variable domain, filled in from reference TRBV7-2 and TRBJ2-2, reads GAGVSQSPSNKVTEKGKDVELRCDPISGHTALYWYRQSLGQGLEFLIYFQGNSAPDKSGLPSDRFSAERTGGSVSTLTIQRTQQEDSAVYLCASSRELVLGSGELFFGEGSRLTVL.